The source of this TCR beta chain is a study of blood T cell repertoires in COVID-19 (dated by TCRdb to 2019 to 2021). The study in broad terms: Collaborator samples came from the United States, Italy and Spain and covered acute and convalescent phases of COVID-19. A freely available public database, intended as a resource for researchers studying the immune response to SARS-CoV-2, is where the repertoires were released. The dataset comprised deeply sampled blood TCRbeta repertoires from subjects exposed to, actively infected with, or recovered from COVID-19. The prospective study material was composed of cDNA or gDNA derived from T cells, B-cell-depleted T cells, or PBMCs. A de-identified subject ID, COVID-19 status, age in years and sex were almost always included in the sample metadata. Where available, HLA class I and class II types were taken from metadata supplied by the sample provider and were not determined by assay-based typing. The samples were drawn from two sources: the first 160 participants of the ongoing ImmuneRACE study, and about 1,300 subjects contributed by 6 global collaborators.

In the prospective study, participants were roughly 18 to 100 years old, resided in about two dozen geographic areas of the United States, and were enrolled through a virtual design. Cohort assignment in the prospective study relied on participant-reported clinical history from a screening survey and a study questionnaire. Exposed participants had been in contact, within 2 weeks of entering the study, with a person who had a PCR-confirmed or clinician-diagnosed case of COVID-19. Mobile phlebotomists in the prospective study collected whole blood, serum and a nasopharyngeal or oropharyngeal swab from every participant. Additional blood draws and questionnaires over an approximately two-month period could optionally be provided by prospective study participants. Before DNA extraction, blood samples from the prospective study were shipped at room temperature or frozen. Overall results and qualifications from the work: The quantity of clinical and demographic metadata differed by source and by participant and was supplied without curation.

To note about this clone: The antigen it binds to is not known. The sample holds no much larger clone one base away, and base qualities are not on file.

CDR1 PRHDT and CDR2 FYEKMQ were looked up in the germline V gene (reference sequence). The junction shows trimming of 7 bases on V and 8 bases on J, and the gene matches do not reach 5 bases of it. The CDR3 spans 12 residues, from the cysteine through the phenylalanine. The sequence is cut down to CDR3 DNA, 36 bases in frame from base 1. TCRbeta CDR3 regions were amplified from genomic DNA by means of the immunoSEQ Assay, a bias-controlled multiplex PCR. On the study's bioinformatics: The number of nucleated cells in each sample was estimated by amplification of reference gene primers within the assay. To quantify the absolute abundance of each unique TCRbeta CDR3 rearrangement, sequence reads were collapsed and filtered. For each sample, productive Simpson clonality was calculated as the square root of Simpson's diversity index across productive rearrangements. TCRdb retrieved this table from immuneACCESS and kept in-frame rearrangements only. Not all clones are present; in checked studies, unresolved V genes account for under half, and no reason is known for the remainder. D and trimming come from the DNA, and the V and J calls and clone size come from that table. The sample table contains around 400,000 clones; only one count was recorded for approximately 89% of them. Of the sample, around 0.94% falls within the top ten clones.

This receptor was obtained from a middle-aged woman who had been exposed to COVID-19. The sequenced sample was PBMCs or T cells enriched from blood (not recorded which). The V and J genes are TRBV13 and TRBJ1-2; a stretch of 9 junction bases matches TRBD1. The CDR3 protein sequence reads: CASNTGGGGYTF. The DNA sequence follows: TGTGCCAGCAACACAGGGGGCGGAGGCTACACCTTC.